This T cell receptor beta chain was identified in a study of blood T cells in healthy people across ages (dated by TCRdb to the mid-2010s). With respect to the entire study: In model experiments, template switching captured roughly one uniquely barcoded TCR beta cDNA molecule for every two T cells. To track age-related changes in TCR beta repertoire diversity, the study relied on deep sequencing normalized with unique cDNA molecular identifiers. Donors were grouped into four age groups: young (average roughly 16 years), middle-aged (over 35), aged (around 56) and long-lived (approximately 78). To avoid experimental bias, donors of different ages were randomly spread across the sequencing lanes. Two additional independent replicas of 1 million unique cDNA reads from the same blood draw were analyzed for two donors (one aged 18 to 30 and one aged 80 or older).

The investigation overall reported the following: Estimates of total diversity based on one million sequenced T cells were considered lower bounds and underestimates. Observed TCR beta diversity per million T cells fell roughly linearly with age, and a significant reduction was already apparent by age roughly 40. Since profiling was done on bulk unsorted PBMCs, naive and antigen-experienced compartments could not be conclusively compared. Because donor CMV infection status was unknown, age-related changes in expanded clonotypes were potentially confounded. The long-lived group showed more naive CD4+ T cells, fewer expanded clones and increased TCR diversity than the aged group, suggesting age selection. There was a strong correlation between observed TCR beta diversity and the percentage of naive T cells measured by flow cytometry.

Systemically healthy Caucasian individuals from Russia, 35 to 50 in total and aged about 6 to 90 years, were included as donors. Roughly 9.5 milliliters of peripheral blood were drawn from each donor into EDTA-treated Vacutainer tubes. Ficoll-Paque density-gradient centrifugation was used to isolate PBMCs, with at least 7 million per sample. Total RNA, at least 6 micrograms per sample, was extracted from PBMCs with Trizol reagent. Naive CD45RAhigh/CD27high T cell percentages were measured by flow cytometry on a PBMC aliquot from every donor. Unmatched junction bases come to 9, with V trimmed by 7 bases and J by 0 bases. From cysteine to phenylalanine, the CDR3 is 15 amino acids long. Kept here is only the CDR3 DNA, which spans 45 bases and is read in frame from base 1. The germline V gene encodes CDR1 MNHNS and CDR2 SASEGT. Preparation of the library involved 5' RACE. Instrument used: Illumina HiSeq 2500. A second PCR of roughly 6 to 12 cycles was run with a J-beta primer mix and a sample-barcoded 5' primer. A template-switch 5' adaptor carrying 12 random nucleotides introduced a unique molecular identifier onto each TCR beta cDNA molecule. Each sample yielded at least 2.5 million CDR3-containing paired-end reads. First-strand cDNA synthesis was performed from all RNA using the Mint cDNA synthesis kit, with priming by a TRBC-specific oligonucleotide. Following uracil-DNA glycosylase treatment, all cDNA underwent a first 18-cycle PCR with the universal primers M1SS and BC2_uni_R. Processing in the source paper ran as follows. Each sample was normalized by randomly selecting 1 million high-quality reads, each carrying a distinct molecular identifier. Reads sharing molecular identifiers were discarded rather than binned into consensus sequences. MiTCR, with a Q25 quality threshold and the strictest error-elimination algorithm, was used for CDR3 identification, clonotype clustering and error correction. A nonparametric unseen species model with Euler transformation was used to estimate lower-bound total TCR beta diversity. In TCRdb, the public reads were trimmed at Q25 with fastp and aligned with MiXCR, with productive beta chains retained. Every CDR3 protein is listed once, alongside the most common genes and DNA of its rows. TCRdb, not the authors, supplied the V and J calls. For this sample the table gives over 1,300,000 distinct CDR3 sequences, of which approximately 59% were detected only once. The ten biggest clones cover about 6.7% of the sample.

As to this clonotype: Its target antigen remains unknown. Base qualities were left out, and no much larger clone turns up one base away.

The sequence links TRBV6-1 to TRBJ2-7; 7 bases in the junction line up with TRBD2. The specimen was blood. The TCR comes from a young man in good health. Here is the DNA: TGTGCCAGCACTGGGAGGGCAGGTGACTCCTACGAGCAGTACTTC. This encodes CASTGRAGDSYEQYF.